Sequencing of this T cell receptor beta chain was carried out in a study of cytomegalovirus exposure and HLA in healthy donors. Only a few counts were recorded for this clone. Its antigen is unidentified. The V end lost 0 bases, the J end lost 4 bases, and 27 bases lay between the germline ends. The CDR3 consists of 20 residues. The V gene's germline CDR1 is ENHRY and CDR2 SYGVKD. Use of 60 Vbeta and 13 Jbeta primers characterized the PCR. Assay: immunoSEQ multiplex PCR; the TCRdb copy retains only in-frame clones and omits some. In the table there are 95,000 to 150,000 clones, around 74% of which are singletons. Study-wide results and limits: In most subjects, TCR beta sequences reportedly gave accurate predictions of HLA-A and HLA-B alleles. Of the V segments, some could not be distinguished, including TRBV6-2 and TRBV6-3, and were excluded. Reports described diagnosis of cytomegalovirus status by the classifier as highly specific and sensitive.

The clonotype was recovered from a man in his 60s in good health and CMV-seropositive. Sequenced input: PBMCs. V is TRBV10-3 and J is TRBJ1-2, with a possible D match to TRBD1 (5 bases). CDR3 in DNA: TGTGCCATCAGTGAGTCGGGGCATTCCACGTCTTATCGATGGGGCTATGGCTACACCTTC. Translating gives CAISESGHSTSYRWGYGYTF.